This T cell receptor beta chain derives from a study of vaccination and CD4 T cells after COVID-19. Study information: Convalescent participants consisted of six males and four females, two being Hispanic. Two-dose vaccination with either BNT162b2 or mRNA-1273 was given to participants. At a median roughly 70 days (range 14 to 241) after dose two, post-vaccine samples were obtained.

Specified treatment: approximately nine-day PBMC culture with coronavirus spike peptide pools or control peptides (ViraFEST assay). With peptide pools, ViraFEST first expanded antigen-specific T cells and afterwards sequenced their TCRs. Sequencing of DNA taken from cultured CD4+ T cells relied on the Oncomine TCR Beta short-read assay. Each CDR3 protein is one row after TCRdb ran MiXCR on the PCR reads. In the table there are about 16,000 distinct CDR3 sequences, approximately 54% of which are singletons. To note about this clonotype: Antigen unknown.

Germline assignment: CDR1 MGHRA and CDR2 YSYEKL. J was trimmed by 0 bases and V by 4 bases; bases with no gene match: 6. CDR3 size: 15 residues. What was sequenced was CD4+ T cells from blood, cultured in vitro. The sequence was obtained from a human donor who had recovered from COVID-19. The V and J genes are TRBV4-1 and TRBJ2-7, with TRBD1 matching over 7 bases. The CDR3 reads CASSRQGVPSYEQYF. The CDR3 bases are TGCGCCAGCAGCCGACAGGGCGTCCCCTCCTACGAGCAGTACTTC.